This TCR beta chain is drawn from a study of blood T cell repertoires in COVID-19. About the study: The study drew acute and convalescent COVID-19 samples from the United States, Italy and Spain. PBMCs, B-cell-depleted T cells, or T cells provided the cDNA or gDNA that made up the material.

Sequencing was performed with immunoSEQ multiplex PCR; in TCRdb, only in-frame clones are kept and a portion is missing. The top ten hold roughly 0.94% of the sample, which has a few hundred thousand clones, roughly 87% seen once. Per germline, CDR1 LNHDA and CDR2 SQIVND (reference sequence). V shed 5 bases, J shed 7 bases, and the junction held 9 bases outside the gene matches. The CDR3 has 14 amino acids. Participants reported their clinical history, and cohort assignment relied on those reports. Cohort 3 donors counted as recovered after two negative PCRs, clearance, or resolved symptoms. The sequence derives from a woman aged 30 to 39 who had recovered from COVID-19. Sample: PBMCs or T cells enriched from blood (not recorded which). The J gene is TRBJ1-2, the V gene TRBV19, with TRBD1 identical over 8 bases. The CDR3 here is CASSPRTGLGGYTF. The CDR3 bases are TGTGCCAGTAGTCCTCGGACAGGGCTCGGTGGCTACACCTTC.